This is a list of T cell receptor beta chains from one sample in a study of blood T cell repertoires in COVID-19. Using immunoSEQ multiplex PCR, the repertoire was profiled, and TCRdb retains in-frame clones only, with some absent. The table lists 350,000 to 400,000 clones, roughly 90% of them singletons, with 3% in the top ten. The sequenced sample was peripheral blood. Source of these receptors: a woman aged 25 to 45 with COVID-19, enrolled during active disease. The CDR3 runs from the conserved cysteine through the conserved F or W. The order of the fields is clone size, V gene, D gene, J gene, CDR3 DNA, CDR3 protein. D genes are given only for firm matches. Some rows mark clone size as missing; the rest say once, few, many or name a class of expanded clone.

NA	TRBV25-1	TRBD1	TRBJ1-1	TGTGCCAGCAGTGTCAGACAGGGCACGAGGGCTGAAGCTTTCTTT	CASSVRQGTRAEAFF
NA	TRBV7-2	NA	TRBJ1-6	TGTGCCAGCAGCTTAGTAGGTTCAAGAGGCTCACCCCTCCACTTT	CASSLVGSRGSPLHF
NA	TRBV29-1	TRBD2	TRBJ2-5	TGCAGCGTTGTTAGGGGTAGCGGGGAGACCCAGTACTTC	CSVVRGSGETQYF
NA	TRBV7-6	TRBD2	TRBJ2-3	TGTGCCAGCAGCTTAGCCCTAGGACTAGCGGGAGGTTCGAGCATAGATACGCAGTATTTT	CASSLALGLAGGSSIDTQYF
NA	TRBV28	NA	TRBJ1-1	TGTGCCAGCAGTTTGGGGGGAACAGCGCCTGAAGCTTTCTTT	CASSLGGTAPEAFF
NA	TRBV6-2/TRBV6-3	TRBD1	TRBJ2-1	TGTGCCAGCAGTCCCTTAAGGACAGGGGGCGGGAATGAGCAGTTCTTC	CASSPLRTGGGNEQFF
NA	TRBV5-6	TRBD2	TRBJ2-3	TGTGCCAGCAGCTTGGGGCAGGGAATAGCGGGAGCGGATACGCAGTATTTT	CASSLGQGIAGADTQYF
NA	TRBV5-1	TRBD1	TRBJ2-5	TGCGCCAGCAGCTGGGGGGACAGGGGGCAGGAGACCCAGTACTTC	CASSWGDRGQETQYF
NA	TRBV18	NA	TRBJ2-7	TGTGCCAGCTCACCACCGGGCTTCGGCTACGAGCAGTACTTC	CASSPPGFGYEQYF
NA	TRBV7-8	TRBD2	TRBJ2-2	TGTGCCAGCAGCCGGCTAGCGGGAGTCCCCGGGGAGCTGTTTTTT	CASSRLAGVPGELFF
NA	TRBV27	TRBD1	TRBJ1-1	TGTGCCAGCAGCCTCAGGACAGGTGAAGCTTTCTTT	CASSLRTGEAFF
NA	TRBV3-1/TRBV3-2	NA	TRBJ2-3	TGTGCCAGCAGCCAAGTTGCGGGGGCTTACACAGATACGCAGTATTTT	CASSQVAGAYTDTQYF
once	TRBV6-5	TRBD1	TRBJ1-1	TGTGCCAGCAGTTACTTCACGGGACAGGGGGGCACTGAAGCTTTCTTT	CASSYFTGQGGTEAFF
NA	TRBV10-3	NA	TRBJ2-4	TGTGCCATCAGTGAGCGTGGGGCGACAAACATTCAGTACTTC	CAISERGATNIQYF
NA	TRBV27	NA	TRBJ2-1	TGTGCCAGCAGTATGACAGAGTACAATGAGCAGTTCTTC	CASSMTEYNEQFF
NA	TRBV5-5	TRBD2	TRBJ2-2	TGTGCCAGCAGCTTGAGGCGGGGGGCCGGGGAGCTGTTTTTT	CASSLRRGAGELFF
NA	TRBV3-1/TRBV3-2	NA	TRBJ1-2	TGTGCCAGCAGCCATGGGGGGGAGGGGAACTATGGCTACACCTTC	CASSHGGEGNYGYTF
NA	TRBV9	TRBD2	TRBJ2-5	TGTGCCAGCAGCGCGGGACTAGCGGGAAAAGAGACCCAGTACTTC	CASSAGLAGKETQYF
NA	TRBV3-1/TRBV3-2	NA	TRBJ2-2	TGTGCCAGCAGCCGGAGGGGGAACACCGGGGAGCTGTTTTTT	CASSRRGNTGELFF
NA	TRBV19	TRBD1	TRBJ1-2	TGTGCCAGTTCGGGCAGGGGGCTTTATGGCTACACCTTC	CASSGRGLYGYTF
NA	TRBV7-9	TRBD2	TRBJ2-5	TGTGCCAGCAGCTTAGCGGGGGGGGAGACCCAGTACTTC	CASSLAGGETQYF
NA	TRBV4-3	TRBD1	TRBJ1-2	TGCGCCAGCAGCCAGCCCGGGACAGCCTTTAACTATGGCTACACCTTC	CASSQPGTAFNYGYTF
NA	TRBV6-5	NA	TRBJ1-2	TGTGCCAGCAGTTACAACCGGAACAGCCATGGCTACACCTTC	CASSYNRNSHGYTF